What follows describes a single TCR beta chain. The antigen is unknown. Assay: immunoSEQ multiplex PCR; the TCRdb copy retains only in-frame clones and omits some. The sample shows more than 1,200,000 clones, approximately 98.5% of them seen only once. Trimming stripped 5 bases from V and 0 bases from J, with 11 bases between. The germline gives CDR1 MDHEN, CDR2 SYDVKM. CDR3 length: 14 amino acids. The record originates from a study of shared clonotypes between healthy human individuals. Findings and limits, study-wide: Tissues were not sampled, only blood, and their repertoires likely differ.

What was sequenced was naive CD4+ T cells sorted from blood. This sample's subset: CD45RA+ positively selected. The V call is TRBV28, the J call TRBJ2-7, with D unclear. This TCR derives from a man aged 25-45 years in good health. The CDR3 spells CASSLDVGSYEQYF. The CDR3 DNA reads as TGTGCCAGCAGTCTCGACGTCGGCTCCTACGAGCAGTACTTC.